Below are 11 T cell receptor beta chains sequenced from a single sample in a study of T cell responses to AZD1222 COVID-19 vaccine (dated by TCRdb to the early 2020s). The time point label for this specimen denotes: baseline before first vaccination. Library preparation was by the immunoSEQ multiplex PCR assay. In its TCRdb copy, this immuneACCESS table keeps in-frame sequences only and misses some clones. Where compared with another copy, unresolved V genes explain less than half of these, and the others have no known cause. This sample holds about 100,000 clones; nearly 95% were observed only once. Clones ranked in the top ten supply about 1.8% of the sample. The sequencing here drew on peripheral blood, taken on day 0 of AZD1222 vaccination. The receptors derive from an adult in good health.

The chain employs TRBV2 and TRBJ1-5, with D perhaps TRBD1 (5 bases). V was trimmed by 8 bases and J by 0 bases, leaving 11 bases between them. This CDR3 region has 14 residues. Germline values: CDR1 SNHLY, CDR2 FYNNEI. The CDR3 sequence is CASVQGDSNQPQHF. Here the CDR3 DNA reads TGTGCCAGCGTCCAGGGTGATAGCAATCAGCCCCAGCATTTT.

The V call is TRBV11-2, the J call TRBJ2-3, with a weak D call TRBD2 (5 bases). V dropped 1 base and J dropped 6 bases, with 14 bases sitting between them. The CDR3 covers 15 residues. Germline CDR1 and CDR2: SGHAT and FQNNGV. This CDR3 is CASSLGGSLWDTQYF. Written as DNA, the CDR3 is TGTGCCAGCAGCTTAGGAGGGTCACTGTGGGATACGCAGTATTTT.

The gene calls are TRBV6-5 and TRBJ2-1; 9 bases agree with TRBD2. The CDR3 is made up of 15 amino acids. J gave up 6 bases and V 5 bases, and 8 bases lay outside the gene matches. Germline V gene lookup returns CDR1 MNHEY and CDR2 SVGAGI. In DNA, the CDR3 is TGTGCCAGCAGTAATAGCGGGAGTGGGTTCAATGAGCAGTTCTTC. Its translation is CASSNSGSGFNEQFF.

This chain joins TRBV27 and TRBJ1-5; the match to TRBD1 covers 9 bases. Trimming cost V 6 bases and J 2 bases; bases outside gene matches: 14. The germline V gene has CDR1 MNHEY and CDR2 SMNVEV (reference sequence). This CDR3 is 18 amino acids long. CDR3 bases: TGTGCCAGCAGCGATCGGGACAGGGCATACTATGGCAATCAGCCCCAGCATTTT. Translated: CASSDRDRAYYGNQPQHF.

The chain carries TRBV28 and TRBJ1-5; D gene uncertain. Trimming shortened V by 6 bases and J by 2 bases, and 8 bases separated the two germline ends. The germline CDR1 and CDR2 sequences are MDHEN and SYDVKM. This CDR3 region has 13 residues. The CDR3 coding sequence is TGTGCCAGCAGCCCTTATGGCAATCAGCCCCAGCATTTT. Translated: CASSPYGNQPQHF.

V gene TRBV30 combines with J gene TRBJ2-3, with D unresolved. This CDR3 is 17 amino acids long. The germline V gene has CDR1 GTSNPN and CDR2 SVGIG (reference sequence). V lost 3 bases, J lost 4 bases, and 23 bases lay in between. The CDR3 DNA sequence: TGTGCCTGGAGAGGATTGGGTCATGCTAACGGTGCAGATACGCAGTATTTT. This translates into CAWRGLGHANGADTQYF.

V is TRBV6-5 and J is TRBJ1-1, with no clear D. The V and J ends lost 6 bases and 1 base respectively, with 12 bases between them. The CDR3 runs 14 residues. The germline CDR1 and CDR2 sequences are MNHEY and SVGAGI. The CDR3, as DNA: TGTGCCAGCAGCGCCATTACGGGGAACACTGAAGCTTTCTTT. The encoded protein is CASSAITGNTEAFF.

The genes are TRBV11-3 and TRBJ2-7; 7 bases map to TRBD2. The CDR3 runs to 14 residues. V dropped 3 bases and J dropped 2; count of bases not matched to a gene: 4. The V gene's germline CDR1 is SGHNT and CDR2 YENEEA. CDR3 nucleotide sequence: TGTGCCAGCAGCTTTGCGCTAGCGGCCTACGAGCAGTACTTC. The encoded protein is CASSFALAAYEQYF.

V usage is TRBV5-6 and J usage is TRBJ1-2; no clear D gene. Between the trimmed V and J ends, which lost 5 bases and 4 bases, there was a span of 15 bases. The CDR3 extends over 14 amino acids. Germline V gives CDR1 SGHDT, CDR2 YYEEEE. In DNA form, the CDR3 reads TGTGCCAGCAGGCCCCCGGAGTTGGGCTATGGCTACACCTTC. It codes for CASRPPELGYGYTF.

V is TRBV6-5 and J is TRBJ2-1, with D uncertain. Trimming cost V 0 bases and J 6 bases, with 6 bases left between them. This CDR3 has 13 residues. Germline CDR1 and CDR2: MNHEY and SVGAGI. As DNA, the CDR3 is TGTGCCAGCAGTTACTCCCCCTTCAATGAGCAGTTCTTC. This translates into CASSYSPFNEQFF.

The V call is TRBV29-1, the J call TRBJ1-2; TRBD1 matches 9 bases. The ends lost 5 bases at V and 5 bases at J; junction bases unmatched: 12. This CDR3 region has 15 residues. Germline V gene sequence: CDR1 SQVTM, CDR2 ANQGSEA. The CDR3 spells CSVIPGQGSFYGYTF. The CDR3 nucleotides are TGCAGCGTTATCCCGGGACAGGGAAGTTTTTATGGCTACACCTTC. The full variable domain, its missing parts supplied by reference TRBV29-1 and TRBJ1-2, is SAVISQKPSRDICQRGTSLTIQCQVDSQVTMMFWYRQQPGQSLTLIATANQGSEATYESGFVIDKFPISRPNLTFSTLTVSNMSPEDSSIYLCSVIPGQGSFYGYTFGSGTRLTVV.